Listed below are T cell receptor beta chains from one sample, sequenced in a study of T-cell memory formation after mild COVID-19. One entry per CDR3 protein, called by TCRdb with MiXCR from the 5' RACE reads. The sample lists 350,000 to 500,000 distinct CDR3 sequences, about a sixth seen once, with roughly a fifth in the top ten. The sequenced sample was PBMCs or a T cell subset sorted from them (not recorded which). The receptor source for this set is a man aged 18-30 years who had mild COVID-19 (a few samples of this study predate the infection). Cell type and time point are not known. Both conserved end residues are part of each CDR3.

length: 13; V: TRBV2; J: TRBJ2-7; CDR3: CASSEQGDYEQYF
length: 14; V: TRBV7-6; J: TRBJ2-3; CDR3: CASSDLLGADTQYF
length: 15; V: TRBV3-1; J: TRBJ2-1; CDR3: CASSRRDSRGNEQFF
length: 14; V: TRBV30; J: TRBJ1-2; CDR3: CAWSPLGVTYGYTF
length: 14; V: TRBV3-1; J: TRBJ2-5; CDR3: CASSQDTGRRTQYF
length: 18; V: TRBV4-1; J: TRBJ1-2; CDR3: CASSQKGVPGQGLYGYTF
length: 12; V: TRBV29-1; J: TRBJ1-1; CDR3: CSVTVGNTEAFF
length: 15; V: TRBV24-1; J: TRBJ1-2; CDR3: CATSDTAEAGRGYTF
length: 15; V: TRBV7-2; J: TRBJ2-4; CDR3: CASSPAAGASNSQYF
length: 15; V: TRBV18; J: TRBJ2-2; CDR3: CASSPRAGETGELFF
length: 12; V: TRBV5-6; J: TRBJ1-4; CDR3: CASSLPEEKLFF
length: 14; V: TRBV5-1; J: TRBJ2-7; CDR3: CASAPGQGVWEQYF